Sequencing of this TCR beta chain was carried out in a study of breast tumors, draining lymph nodes, adjacent tissues. General observations from the study: Luminal-like breast cancer showed significantly greater tumor-nontumor repertoire similarity than basal-like breast cancer did. Tumor repertoires ranked between lymph nodes and nontumor tissue in diversity, with V and J gene preferences. Data fit most tumor T cells coming from lymph node, expanding in tumor.

Of note for this clonotype: The antigen remains undetermined. Compared with germline, one end of the junction differs, possibly owing to a read error.

Breast cancer patients provided tissue from their axillary draining lymph nodes. Looked up from germline, CDR1 is SGHKS and CDR2 is YYEKEE (reference sequence). The CDR3 loop spans 13 amino acids. TCRdb processed the multiplex PCR reads anew with MiXCR; each CDR3 protein has one entry. This table has under 110,000 distinct CDR3 sequences, around 30% appearing once. The clonotype originates from a female donor with breast cancer. Some clones in this sample may be carry-over from other donors' samples. J is TRBJ2-3 and V is TRBV5-5; the D gene is possibly TRBD2 (6 bases). Sequencing input: axillary lymph node tissue. The CDR3 spells CASSYWTTGEVFF. As DNA, the CDR3 is TGTGCCAGCAGCTACTGGACTACCGGGGAGGTATTTTTT.